These 25 T cell receptor beta chains share one sample of origin, sequenced in a study of early T cells in non-severe SARS-CoV-2 infection. TCRdb recomputed calls from the 5' RACE reads with MiXCR, one row per CDR3 protein. The table lists tens of thousands of distinct CDR3 sequences, roughly 12% of them singletons. The sample here was whole blood, taken at baseline. These receptors originate from an adult who was a healthcare worker with PCR-confirmed SARS-CoV-2 infection or an uninfected control (not recorded which).

The V and J genes are TRBV18 and TRBJ2-3, with 11 nucleotides matching TRBD2. V was clipped by 3 bases and J by 1 base; unmatched bases: 0. The CDR3 loop spans 15 amino acids. From germline, CDR1 is KGHSH and CDR2 LQKENI. In DNA form, the CDR3 reads TGTGCCAGCTCACCGGGACTAGCGGGCACAGATACGCAGTATTTT. It translates to CASSPGLAGTDTQYF.

V and J are TRBV20-1 and TRBJ2-7; 7 bases fit TRBD2. CDR1 is DFQATT, CDR2 SNEGSKA, per germline (reference sequence). Trimming took 0 bases from V and 13 from J; bases not matched to a gene: 6. The CDR3 is 11 residues long. The CDR3 DNA reads TGCAGTGCTAGAGATCTCAGCGGGGCTTACTTC. It is translated as CSARDLSGAYF.

This clonotype appeared a few times. The chain carries TRBV20-1 and TRBJ1-2, with a tentative D call TRBD1 (6 bases). The CDR3 totals 15 residues. In germline, CDR1 is DFQATT, CDR2 SNEGSKA (reference sequence). Trimming took off 0 bases at V and 0 bases at J, with 11 bases between the two ends. The CDR3 nucleotides read TGCAGTGCTAGAGATCTCCGGACAGCTAACTATGGCTACACCTTC. Its protein is CSARDLRTANYGYTF.

This chain joins TRBV6-5 and TRBJ1-5; D perhaps matches TRBD1 (6 bases). With 3 bases removed from V and 7 bases from J, the gap between germline ends came to 16 bases. CDR1 and CDR2 from the germline V gene are MNHEY and SVGAGI. The CDR3 is 15 amino acids. The CDR3 is CASSYGSGEDQPQHF. CDR3 bases: TGTGCCAGCAGTTATGGTTCAGGGGAGGACCAGCCCCAGCATTTT.

The sample holds a few counts of this clonotype. The chain couples TRBV10-1 to TRBJ2-1; the D gene is possibly TRBD2 (7 bases). The CDR3 runs 15 residues. CDR1 is WNHNN, CDR2 SYGVQD, per germline (reference sequence). The ends were cut back, 4 bases at V and 6 bases at J, with 16 bases in the middle. The CDR3 DNA follows: TGCGCCAGCAGTGTTGGGGGGGCAACGATCAATGAGCAGTTCTTC. It yields the protein CASSVGGATINEQFF.

This clonotype was observed many times. The V gene is TRBV20-1, the J gene TRBJ2-7; D is possibly TRBD1 (6 bases). The V gene's germline CDR1 is DFQATT and CDR2 SNEGSKA (reference sequence). The CDR3 spans 12 residues. Trimming left V 4 bases short and J 4 bases short, with 11 bases between. For the CDR3, the DNA is TGCAGTGCTAAGTCGGGACAATACGAGCAGTACTTC. It encodes CSAKSGQYEQYF.

There are many counts of this clonotype. DNA of the CDR3: TGTGCCAGCTCTACTACAGGGGGCAATCAGCCCCAGCATTTT. Translated: CASSTTGGNQPQHF. V usage is TRBV18 and J usage is TRBJ1-5; 7 nucleotides line up with TRBD1. CDR1 and CDR2 from the germline V gene are KGHSH and LQKENI. The CDR3 length is 14 residues. The trim removed 6 bases at V and 2 bases at J, leaving 4 bases unmatched.

This clonotype appeared a few times. V usage is TRBV12-3 or TRBV12-4 and J usage is TRBJ2-7, with D unclear. CDR3 length: 14 residues. V lost 5 bases and J 1 base, leaving 12 bases between the germline ends. CDR3 sequence (DNA): TGTGCCAGCAGTCGAAGGGCAGGATCCTACGAGCAGTACTTC. Protein product: CASSRRAGSYEQYF.

V is TRBV5-4 and J is TRBJ2-5, with a tentative D call TRBD2 (5 bases). Trimming pared 4 bases from V and 5 bases from J, leaving 12 bases between. From germline, CDR1 is SGHNT and CDR2 YYREEE (reference sequence). CDR3 length: 13 amino acids. The CDR3 nucleotides are TGTGCCAGCAGCCTCCCGGGGAAGGAGACCCAGTACTTC. Residues: CASSLPGKETQYF.

This rearrangement joins TRBV20-1 to TRBJ1-4; tentative D call: TRBD1 (5 bases). The V gene lost 2 bases and the J gene lost 2 bases, with 12 bases spanning the gap. Germline V gene lookup returns CDR1 DFQATT and CDR2 SNEGSKA (reference sequence). The CDR3 is made up of 15 amino acids. In DNA, the CDR3 is TGCAGTGCTAGAAGGGGCGCAGGGACTAATGAAAAACTGTTTTTT. Amino acid sequence: CSARRGAGTNEKLFF.

This clonotype was seen at least ten times. The genes are TRBV9 and TRBJ2-1; the D gene is possibly TRBD1 (6 bases). CDR1 and CDR2 (germline): SGDLS, YYNGEE. The CDR3 is made up of 15 amino acids. Trimming removed 2 bases from V and 5 bases from J, with 14 bases in between. CDR3 sequence (DNA): TGTGCCAGCAGCGTGGACGACAGGCCCCACAATGAGCAGTTCTTC. Its protein is CASSVDDRPHNEQFF.

The genes are TRBV30 and TRBJ2-5; D unclear. With 0 bases removed from V and 5 bases from J, the gap between germline ends came to 7 bases. The CDR3 is 12 amino acids. The germline CDR1 and CDR2 sequences are GTSNPN and SVGIG (reference sequence). The CDR3 DNA reads TGTGCCTGGAGTGTTCTGGGGGAGACCCAGTACTTC. Residues: CAWSVLGETQYF.

This sequence joins TRBV14 and TRBJ2-1; the match to TRBD2 covers 11 bases. This CDR3 contains 15 residues. V lost 2 bases, J lost 6 bases, and 3 bases stayed unmatched. The germline CDR1 and CDR2 sequences are SGHDN and FVKESK. The CDR3 DNA is TGTGCCAGCAGCCAACGGCTAGCGGGAGGCAATGAGCAGTTCTTC. Its translation is CASSQRLAGGNEQFF. Full variable domain (rest looked up from reference TRBV14 and TRBJ2-1): EAGVTQFPSHSVIEKGQTVTLRCDPISGHDNLYWYRRVMGKEIKFLLHFVKESKQDESGMPNNRFLAERTGGTYSTLKVQPAELEDSGVYFCASSQRLAGGNEQFFGPGTRLTVL.

The chain uses TRBV30 and TRBJ1-6; 7 nucleotides line up with TRBD1. This CDR3 region has 14 residues. Germline lookup yields CDR1 GTSNPN and CDR2 SVGIG (reference sequence). V shed 2 bases, J shed 6 bases, and the junction held 4 bases outside the gene matches. CDR3 region: CAWSIGTANSPLHF. Here the CDR3 DNA reads TGTGCCTGGAGTATTGGGACAGCTAATTCACCCCTCCACTTT. The full variable domain, in which reference TRBV30 and TRBJ1-6 provide the parts outside the CDR3, is SQTIHQWPATLVQPVGSPLSLECTVEGTSNPNLYWYRQAAGRGLQLLFYSVGIGQISSEVPQNLSASRPQDRQFILSSKKLLLSDSGFYLCAWSIGTANSPLHFGNGTRLTVT.

The gene calls are TRBV20-1 and TRBJ1-4, with TRBD1 matching 9 bases. The CDR3 extends over 17 amino acids. In germline, CDR1 is DFQATT, CDR2 SNEGSKA (reference sequence). V was pared by 5 bases and J by 0 bases, with 10 bases of the junction left unmatched. As DNA, the CDR3 is TGCAGTGCTGCCCGGTGGGGACAGGGAGCAACTAATGAAAAACTGTTTTTT. As protein: CSAARWGQGATNEKLFF.

This clonotype appeared a few times. The rearrangement joins TRBV12-3 or TRBV12-4 to TRBJ1-2; TRBD1 is a possible D gene (5 bases). The CDR3 is 15 amino acids. The germline V and J ends were trimmed by 6 bases and 6 bases, with 20 bases remaining between them. CDR3 region: CASSPRGSSTHGYTF. In DNA form, the CDR3 reads TGTGCCAGCAGCCCCCGGGGCAGCTCTACTCATGGCTACACCTTC.

This clonotype has a handful of counts. This chain links TRBV3-1 with TRBJ1-2; TRBD1 agrees at 8 bases. CDR1 is LGHDT and CDR2 is YNNKEL in the germline V gene (reference sequence). CDR3 length equals 15 residues. Germline trimming cut 1 base from V and 3 bases from J; bases unmatched to any gene: 4. The CDR3 reads CASSQGTGIYYGYTF. The CDR3 DNA reads as TGTGCCAGCAGCCAAGGGACAGGGATTTACTATGGCTACACCTTC. The full variable domain, with the rest looked up from reference TRBV3-1 and TRBJ1-2, is DTAVSQTPKYLVTQMGNDKSIKCEQNLGHDTMYWYKQDSKKFLKIMFSYNNKELIINETVPNRFSPKSPDKAHLNLHINSLELGDSAVYFCASSQGTGIYYGYTFGSGTRLTVV.

This clonotype has at least ten counts. The V call is TRBV7-9, the J call TRBJ2-7; 7 bases match TRBD1. V shed 4 bases, J shed 4 bases, and the junction held 7 bases outside the gene matches. Germline assignment: CDR1 SEHNR and CDR2 FQNEAQ (reference sequence). There are 14 residues in the CDR3. CDR3 residues: CASSSTGSPYEQYF. In DNA form, the CDR3 reads TGTGCCAGCAGCTCGACAGGGTCCCCTTACGAGCAGTACTTC. Supplemented by reference TRBV7-9 and TRBJ2-7, the full variable domain reads DTGVSQNPRHKITKRGQNVTFRCDPISEHNRLYWYRQTLGQGPEFLTYFQNEAQLEKSRLLSDRFSAERPKGSFSTLEIQRTEQGDSAMYLCASSSTGSPYEQYFGPGTRLTVT.

The chain combines TRBV27 with TRBJ2-2; the D is unclear. The CDR3 spans 14 residues. Germline CDR1 reads MNHEY; CDR2 reads SMNVEV (reference sequence). Trimming left V 5 bases short and J 13 bases short, with 20 bases between. CDR3 sequence: CASSPLLIGQRLFF. The CDR3 nucleotides are TGTGCCAGCAGTCCACTTCTTATTGGCCAACGGCTGTTTTTT.

A few counts support this clonotype. The chain employs TRBV14 and TRBJ2-1; unclear D gene. The ends were cut back, 4 bases at V and 6 bases at J, with 10 bases in the middle. From germline, CDR1 is SGHDN and CDR2 FVKESK. CDR3 size: 13 residues. The CDR3 reads CASSPTRFNEQFF. CDR3 nucleotide sequence: TGTGCCAGCAGCCCCACAAGGTTCAATGAGCAGTTCTTC.

This clonotype is a singleton in its sample. This chain links TRBV30 with TRBJ1-1, with D maybe TRBD1 (6 bases). The V gene's germline CDR1 is GTSNPN and CDR2 SVGIG (reference sequence). With 5 bases removed from V and 1 base from J, the gap between germline ends came to 11 bases. This CDR3 has 13 residues. For the CDR3, the DNA is TGTGCCTGGGCACAGGGTAAGAACACTGAAGCTTTCTTT. This translates into CAWAQGKNTEAFF.

Only a few counts were recorded for this clonotype. The junction and the germline gene differ at one end; a read error may be behind it. This chain links TRBV5-1 with TRBJ1-1, with D tentatively TRBD1 (5 bases). The CDR3 totals 13 residues. CDR1 is SGHRS and CDR2 is YFSETQ in the germline V gene. The CDR3 DNA reads as TGCGCCAGCAGCTCAAGGGGTGAGGCTGAAGCTTTTTTT. The encoded protein is CASSSRGEAEAFF.

This clonotype was detected many times. The genes are TRBV5-1 and TRBJ2-5, with a possible D match to TRBD1 (6 bases). The CDR3 is 14 amino acids. Germline CDR1 SGHRS, CDR2 YFSETQ. V was shortened by 0 bases and J by 2 bases, with 8 bases between the two germline ends. This CDR3 is CASSLGTAQETQYF. Written as DNA, the CDR3 is TGCGCCAGCAGCTTGGGGACAGCACAAGAGACCCAGTACTTC.

This clonotype was seen at least ten times. The chain recombines TRBV25-1 with TRBJ2-7; the D call may be TRBD1 or TRBD2 (5 bases each). The germline V gene encodes CDR1 MGHDK and CDR2 SYGVNS. The CDR3 has 14 amino acids. The V end was cut by 4 bases, the J end by 7 bases, with 17 bases between. CDR3 in DNA: TGTGCCAGCAGTGTGGGACGGATGACGGGGGAGCAGTACTTC. It specifies CASSVGRMTGEQYF.

This clonotype was seen a few times. V is TRBV5-1 and J is TRBJ2-3, with 7 nucleotides matching TRBD1. V was clipped by 4 bases and J by 2 bases; unmatched bases: 13. This CDR3 region has 17 residues. Germline CDR1 SGHRS, CDR2 YFSETQ. CDR3 amino acids: CASSLGTARLTTDTQYF. The DNA for the CDR3 is TGCGCCAGCAGCCTTGGGACAGCCCGTTTAACCACAGATACGCAGTATTTT.